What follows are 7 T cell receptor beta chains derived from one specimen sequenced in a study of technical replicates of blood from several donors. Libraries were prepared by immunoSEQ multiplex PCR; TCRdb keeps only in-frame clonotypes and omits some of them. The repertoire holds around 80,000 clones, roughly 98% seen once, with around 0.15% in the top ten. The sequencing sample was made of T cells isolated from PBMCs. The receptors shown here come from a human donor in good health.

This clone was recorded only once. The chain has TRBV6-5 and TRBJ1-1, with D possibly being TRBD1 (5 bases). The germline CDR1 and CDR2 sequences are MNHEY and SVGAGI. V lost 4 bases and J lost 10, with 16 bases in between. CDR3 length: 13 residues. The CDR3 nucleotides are TGTGCCAGCAGTTTCGGGGGTGGGGTTGGAGCTTTCTTT. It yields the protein CASSFGGGVGAFF.

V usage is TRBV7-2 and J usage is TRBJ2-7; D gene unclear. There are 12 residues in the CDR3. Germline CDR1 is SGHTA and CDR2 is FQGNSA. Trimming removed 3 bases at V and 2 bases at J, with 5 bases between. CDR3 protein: CASSLSAYEQYF. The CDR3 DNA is TGTGCCAGCAGCTTGTCCGCCTACGAGCAGTACTTC.

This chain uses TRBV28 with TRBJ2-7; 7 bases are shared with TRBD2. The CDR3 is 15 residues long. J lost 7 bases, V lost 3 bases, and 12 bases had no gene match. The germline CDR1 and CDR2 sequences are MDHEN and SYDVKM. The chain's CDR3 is CASSFSSGPVREQYF. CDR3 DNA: TGTGCCAGCAGTTTTTCTAGCGGCCCAGTTAGAGAGCAGTACTTC.

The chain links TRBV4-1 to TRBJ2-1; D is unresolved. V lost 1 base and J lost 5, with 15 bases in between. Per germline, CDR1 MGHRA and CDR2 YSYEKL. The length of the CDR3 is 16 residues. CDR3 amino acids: CASSQAWASLDNEQFF. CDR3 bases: TGCGCCAGCAGCCAAGCGTGGGCCTCCCTTGACAATGAGCAGTTCTTC.

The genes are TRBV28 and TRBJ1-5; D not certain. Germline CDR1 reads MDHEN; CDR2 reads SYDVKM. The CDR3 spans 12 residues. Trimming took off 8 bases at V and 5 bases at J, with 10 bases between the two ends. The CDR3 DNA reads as TGTGCCAGCCGTACGGGTTATCAGCCCCAGCATTTT. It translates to CASRTGYQPQHF.

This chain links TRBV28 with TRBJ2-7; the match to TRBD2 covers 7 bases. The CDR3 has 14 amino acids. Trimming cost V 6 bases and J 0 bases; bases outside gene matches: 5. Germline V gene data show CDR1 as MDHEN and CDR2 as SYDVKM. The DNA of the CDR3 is TGTGCCAGCAGGCTGACTAGCTTCTCCTACGAGCAGTACTTC. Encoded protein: CASRLTSFSYEQYF.

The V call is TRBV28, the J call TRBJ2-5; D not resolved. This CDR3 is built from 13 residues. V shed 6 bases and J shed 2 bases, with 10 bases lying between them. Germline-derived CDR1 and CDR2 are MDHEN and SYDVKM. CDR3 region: CASRVDLQETQYF. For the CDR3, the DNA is TGTGCCAGCAGGGTCGACTTACAAGAGACCCAGTACTTC.